This record looks at one T cell receptor beta chain sequence and its context. Its antigen is as yet unknown. The CDR3 is made up of 16 amino acids. Germline V CDR1 and CDR2: SGHTA, FQGNSA. V lost 1 base and J lost 5; bases outside the gene matches: 8. With 60 Vbeta and 13 Jbeta primers, the PCR was carried out. Sequencing was performed with immunoSEQ multiplex PCR; in TCRdb, only in-frame clones are kept and a portion is missing. The data contain 150,000 to 200,000 clones, 79% of them singletons. The data were taken from a study of cytomegalovirus exposure and HLA in healthy donors. The study's findings and limits: Compared with the approximately 680-donor mean, an Asian-associated ancestry cluster reportedly had fewer N-insertions, according to a later analysis. It has been reported that TCR beta sequences accurately predicted the HLA-A and HLA-B alleles of most subjects.

This chain connects TRBV7-2 to TRBJ1-5; 7 bases align to TRBD1. This TCR derives from a woman between 45 and 60 years old in good health and CMV-seronegative. Source material: PBMCs. The CDR3 DNA sequence: TGTGCCAGCAGCTTAGTGGGGGTCGGACAGGATCAGCCCCAGCATTTT. Translating it yields CASSLVGVGQDQPQHF.